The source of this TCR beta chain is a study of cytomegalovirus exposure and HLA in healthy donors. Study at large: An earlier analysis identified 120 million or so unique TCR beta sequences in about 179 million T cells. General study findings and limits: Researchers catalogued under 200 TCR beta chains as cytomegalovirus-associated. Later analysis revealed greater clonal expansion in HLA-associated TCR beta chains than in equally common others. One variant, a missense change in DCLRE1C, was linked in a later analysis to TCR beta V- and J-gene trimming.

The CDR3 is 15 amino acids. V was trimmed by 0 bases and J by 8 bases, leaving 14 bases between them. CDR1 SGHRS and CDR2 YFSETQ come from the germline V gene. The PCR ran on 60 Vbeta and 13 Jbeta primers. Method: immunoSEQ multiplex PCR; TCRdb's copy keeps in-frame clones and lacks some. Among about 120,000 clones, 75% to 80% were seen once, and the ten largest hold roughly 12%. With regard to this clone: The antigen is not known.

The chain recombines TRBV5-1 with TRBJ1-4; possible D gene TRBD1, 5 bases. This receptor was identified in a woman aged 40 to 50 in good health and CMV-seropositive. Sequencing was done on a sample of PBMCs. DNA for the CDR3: TGCGCCAGCAGCTTGGTCGGGGGAAGGGAGGAAAAACTGTTTTTT. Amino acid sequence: CASSLVGGREEKLFF.